The present entry profiles one TCR beta chain with its context. Its antigen remains unidentified. No clone much larger than this one lies a single base away; base qualities are absent. PBMCs were isolated by Ficoll-Paque density gradient centrifugation. The reads were generated on an Illumina NovaSeq 6000. Using 5'RACE with constant-segment primers, TCRalpha and TCRbeta cDNA libraries were constructed, with sample barcodes and unique molecular identifiers added in the process. Trizol reagent was used to extract RNA from every sample. Amplification of the libraries took two PCR steps, and the second step added a second sample barcode plus Illumina TruSeq adapters. Sequencing of the libraries was done on an Illumina NovaSeq, producing 2 x 150 bp paired-end reads. For the original study's pipeline: With migec v1.2.7, reads were demultiplexed and then collapsed into UMI-guided consensus sequences. Using mixcr v2.1.11, UMI consensuses were aligned to TRA and TRB V and J templates and then assembled into clonotypes. Expanded or contracted clonotypes were those called significant by both edgeR and NoisET, with noise models trained on biological replicates. For edgeR calls, the cutoffs were a false discovery rate-adjusted p below 0.01 and a log2 fold-change threshold of 1. As an exploratory analysis of dynamics, max-normalized trajectories of the 1000 most abundant clonotypes were examined by PCA with hierarchical clustering. Each responding clone was given a CD4 or CD8 phenotype based on the CD4+ and CD8+ repertoires, which had been sequenced separately. TCRdb trimmed public reads at Q25 via fastp, called clones via MiXCR and kept in-frame beta chains. Each entry merges the rows of one CDR3 protein and shows their most common DNA and genes. The V and J calls here are based on TCRdb, not the publication. This sample holds roughly 600,000 distinct CDR3 sequences; 18% were observed only once. 9.5% to 15% of the sample is taken by the ten largest.

This entry comes from a study of T-cell memory formation after mild COVID-19 (dated by TCRdb to about 2021). Context from the whole study: TCR sequence clusters from the two donors were largely donor specific. Longitudinal TCRalpha and TCRbeta repertoire sequencing tracked T-cell clones expanding and contracting after mild COVID-19 in a couple of donors. The cohort comprised two young, previously healthy adult volunteers, one female and one male. The full study reports these points: Some responding clones were detected in pre-infection memory, suggesting pre-existing cross-reactive memory T cells joined the SARS-CoV-2 response. Whether the second-wave clones peaking on day 37 were SARS-CoV-2 specific was not confirmed. Contracting CD4+ clones were located mainly in the CM and EM memory subsets, whereas CD8+ clones were found to be enriched in EMRA. The study included only a couple of mild cases, and larger cohorts that include severe cases with pre-infection samples were judged to be necessary. From day 15 to 85, contracting clones showed balanced CD4/CD8 phenotypes, whereas a second wave of clones that expanded from day 15 to 37 leaned towards CD4+.

The V end gives up 5 bases and the J end 3 bases, leaving 9 bases in the junction not matched to a gene. The cysteine opens and the phenylalanine closes a CDR3 of 15 amino acids. The entry retains the CDR3 DNA only, 45 bases that are in frame from base 1. The rearrangement combines TRBV12-3 or TRBV12-4 with TRBJ1-2, with TRBD1 matching 7 junction bases. This TCR was sampled from an adult woman who had mild COVID-19 (a few samples of this study predate the infection). The sample titles of this study are shuffled in the database, so cell type and time point are left out; the donor was told from shared clones. Source material: PBMCs or a T cell subset sorted from them (not recorded which). The CDR3 protein is CASSPGQVGDYGYTF. The nucleotide sequence is given as TGTGCCAGCAGTCCCGGACAGGTCGGGGACTATGGCTACACCTTC.